This T cell receptor beta chain originates from a study of cytomegalovirus exposure and HLA in healthy donors. The study ran its PCR with 60 Vbeta and 13 Jbeta primers. Libraries were prepared by immunoSEQ multiplex PCR; TCRdb keeps only in-frame clonotypes and omits some of them. The table lists 160,000 or so clones, around 81% of them singletons, with about 13% in the top ten. CDR1 and CDR2 (germline): MDHEN, SYDVKM. The V and J ends lost 1 base and 3 bases, in that order; junction bases with no gene match: 6. The length of the CDR3 is 16 residues. The sample consisted of PBMCs. The TCR was taken from a woman aged 45-65 years in good health and CMV-seronegative. The V call is TRBV28, the J call TRBJ2-3, with 8 bases identical to TRBD2. The DNA of the CDR3 is TGTGCCAGCAGTTTATCGGCGGGAGGCGATACAGATACGCAGTATTTT. It is translated as CASSLSAGGDTDTQYF.